The clone carrying this T cell receptor (beta chain) occurred once. Antigen specificity is unknown. Germline values: CDR1 DFQATT, CDR2 SNEGSKA (reference sequence). V lost 3 bases to trimming and J lost 3 bases, with 14 bases between them. The CDR3 is 14 residues long. The entry originates in a study of T cells in Graves' hyperthyroidism and ophthalmopathy. Study details: Upon initial diagnosis and before any treatment, peripheral blood was collected.

Study conclusions and caveats: The model anticipated ophthalmopathy a median around 6 months pre-onset. Expanded thyroid clonotypes (above 0.001) were mostly also found in blood.

Clinical symptoms, serum thyroxine, TRAb, thyroid ultrasound and orbital computed tomography established diagnosis. Amplification yielded TCR beta CDR3 regions, with RNA transcripts as the source. The HTBI primer set was used in a first-round RT-PCR of the TCR CDR3. TCRdb passed the multiplex PCR reads through MiXCR, listing each CDR3 protein once. The sample holds about 480,000 distinct CDR3 sequences, 20% to 25% seen once. The V call is TRBV20-1, the J call TRBJ1-2; D is unresolved. The origin of this receptor is a woman aged 70-85 years with Graves' ophthalmopathy. Sequencing was carried out using blood. CDR3 sequence: CSASRETSYYGYTF. In DNA form, the CDR3 reads TGCAGTGCTAGCCGGGAGACCTCTTACTATGGCTACACCTTC.